A single count supports the clone carrying this T cell receptor (beta chain). Method: immunoSEQ multiplex PCR; TCRdb's copy keeps in-frame clones and lacks some. The data hold around 130,000 clones, with around 84% observed a single time. Each participant's cohort was designated according to participant-reported clinical history. The CDR3 runs 14 residues. With 4 bases clipped from V and 4 bases from J, the junction kept 5 bases outside the gene matches. The germline CDR1 and CDR2 sequences are SGHRS and YFSETQ. The source of the sample is a study of blood T cell repertoires in COVID-19. The sequenced sample consisted of PBMCs or T cells enriched from blood (not recorded which). The receptor comes from a middle-aged man with acute COVID-19. The rearrangement links TRBV5-1 to TRBJ2-3; 8 nucleotides align to TRBD1. DNA of the CDR3: TGCGCCAGCAGCCTCCGGACAGGGTCAGATACGCAGTATTTT. It is translated as CASSLRTGSDTQYF.